This T cell receptor (beta chain) emerged from a study of T cells in Graves' hyperthyroidism and ophthalmopathy. Study as a whole: Before any treatment, at initial diagnosis, peripheral blood was collected.

Amplified TCR beta CDR3 regions derived from RNA transcripts. When the TCR CDR3 underwent first-round RT-PCR, the HTBI primer set was used. TCRdb ran MiXCR on the multiplex PCR reads and lists one entry per CDR3 protein. The table records 490,000 or so distinct CDR3 sequences, just under 20% of them present only once. This clonotype was seen only a few times. CDR1 MDHEN and CDR2 SYDVKM come from the germline V gene. The V end was cut by 3 bases, the J end by 2 bases, with 13 bases between. The CDR3 covers 15 residues. Fresh peripheral blood, approximately 9.1 ml, was the source of the PBMCs. The specimen was blood. The gene calls are TRBV28 and TRBJ1-2; D uncertain. This clonotype was sampled from a man between 40 and 49 years old with Graves' ophthalmopathy. CDR3 region: CASSLGTSPNYGYTF. CDR3 in DNA: TGTGCCAGCAGTTTGGGAACCAGCCCCAACTATGGCTACACCTTC.